The entry that follows covers one TCR beta chain sequence. As yet, its antigen is unknown. This entry belongs to a study of Ad26.COV2.S vaccination and SARS-CoV-2 variants. Regarding the study as a whole: Greater spike-specific TCR breadth was seen in vaccine recipients than in placebo recipients. Total T cell responses may have been underestimated by the TCR breadth and depth analyses.

The CDR3 is made up of 17 amino acids. Per the germline V gene, CDR1 is LGHDT and CDR2 is YNNKEL (reference sequence). V lost 3 bases and J lost 3; bases outside the gene matches: 12. Sample treatment: around 19 received Ad26.COV2.S at low or high dose, single or two shots; 5 received placebo; per-sample allocation not given. Day 63 after the first injection of vaccine or placebo was the sampling time. The donor was a Boston adult aged 18-55 years. The method was immunoSEQ multiplex PCR; TCRdb's version includes in-frame clones alone and lacks a portion of them. The repertoire consists of 300,000 to 350,000 clones, with roughly 86% occurring once and the leading ten covering approximately 1.9%.

This TCR was sampled from a person between 18 and 59 years old who received the Ad26.COV2.S COVID-19 vaccine or a placebo. The sequencing used peripheral blood, collected in a trial of Ad26.COV2.S vaccine versus placebo. The gene calls are TRBV3-1 (or the pseudogene TRBV3-2) and TRBJ2-3; TRBD2 aligns across 7 bases. The CDR3 region is CASSHFRKTSPTDTQYF. For the CDR3, the DNA is TGTGCCAGCAGCCATTTCCGAAAGACTAGCCCGACAGATACGCAGTATTTT.